This T cell receptor beta chain was retrieved from a study of cytomegalovirus exposure and HLA in healthy donors. Amplification used 60 Vbeta primers and 13 Jbeta primers. Generated by immunoSEQ multiplex PCR, the TCRdb table keeps only in-frame clones and is missing some. Of about 90,000 clones listed, 78% are singletons. CDR1 LNHNV and CDR2 YYDKDF come from the germline V gene (reference sequence). The germline V and J ends were trimmed by 5 bases and 2 bases, with 12 bases remaining between them. The CDR3 contains 14 residues. The gene calls are TRBV15 and TRBJ2-5, with TRBD2 as a possible D gene (6 bases). Input material: PBMCs. This receptor was obtained from a woman aged 40 to 50 in good health and CMV-seropositive. The CDR3 coding sequence is TGTGCCACCAGCGCCCGGGACTCGCAAGAGACCCAGTACTTC. Its translation is CATSARDSQETQYF. The full variable domain, completed using reference TRBV15 and TRBJ2-5, is DAMVIQNPRYQVTQFGKPVTLSCSQTLNHNVMYWYQQKSSQAPKLLFHYYDKDFNNEADTPDNFQSRRPNTSFCFLDIRSPGLGDTAMYLCATSARDSQETQYFGPGTRLLVL.